The 27 T cell receptor beta chains listed next were all sequenced from one sample in a study of T cell repertoires in cytomegalovirus infection. These receptors lack a known antigen. MiXCR was run by TCRdb on the reads, yielding one entry per CDR3 protein. The sample includes roughly 990,000 distinct CDR3 sequences, around 30% seen only once; the top ten take about 14%. The material was cultured CD8+ T cells from PBMCs, obtained from culture after CMV antigen stimulation. These receptors were obtained from a human donor in good health (CMV status not recorded). Some clones in this sample may be carry-over from other donors' samples.

This clonotype appeared a few times. The genes are TRBV6-1 and TRBJ2-5, with 10 bases aligning to TRBD1. Germline V gene lookup returns CDR1 MNHNS and CDR2 SASEGT. The CDR3 is made up of 16 amino acids. Trimming removed 2 bases from V and 4 bases from J; junction bases left unmatched: 7. The CDR3 DNA is TGTGCCAGCAGTGAAAAGCGACAGGGGGCGAGAGAGACCCAGTACTTC. Its protein is CASSEKRQGARETQYF.

Ten or more counts support this clonotype. This chain links TRBV12-3 or TRBV12-4 with TRBJ2-6; 8 bases align to TRBD1. The CDR3 covers 17 residues. The V and J ends lost 3 bases and 2 bases, in that order; junction bases with no gene match: 6. The CDR3 DNA reads TGTGCCAGCAGTTTTGGACAGGGCTATACTGGGGCCAACGTCCTGACTTTC. It specifies CASSFGQGYTGANVLTF.

The chain carries TRBV19 and TRBJ2-7; 9 positions agree with TRBD1. Germline CDR1 is LNHDA and CDR2 is SQIVND (reference sequence). The CDR3 loop spans 16 amino acids. Trimming took 7 bases from V and 2 from J; bases not matched to a gene: 12. The DNA of the CDR3 is TGTGCCAGTATTGCCAGGGTTACAGGGGGCCCCTACGAGCAGTACGTC. Protein product: CASIARVTGGPYEQYV.

The chain carries TRBV27 and TRBJ2-7; the D is unclear. This CDR3 region has 14 residues. Trimming removed 2 bases from V and 4 bases from J, with 12 bases in between. From germline, CDR1 is MNHEY and CDR2 SMNVEV (reference sequence). The CDR3 DNA reads TGTGCCAGCAGTTTAAAGGCAGAGAATTACGAGCAGTACTTC. Translated, it gives CASSLKAENYEQYF.

J is TRBJ2-7 and V is TRBV12-3 or TRBV12-4, with TRBD1 identical over 10 bases. With V trimmed by 5 bases and J by 3 bases, 1 base remained unmatched. This CDR3 spans 13 amino acids. CDR3 nucleotides: TGTGCCAGCAGTGGACAGGGGGGCTACGAGCAGTACTTC. The encoded protein is CASSGQGGYEQYF.

The chain employs TRBV27 and TRBJ2-3; D gene uncertain. Germline values: CDR1 MNHEY, CDR2 SMNVEV (reference sequence). The germline V and J ends were trimmed by 4 bases and 2 bases, with 13 bases remaining between them. The CDR3 covers 15 residues. The CDR3 DNA reads TGTGCCAGCAGTTCCGGCGGCAGGAACACAGATACGCAGTATTTT. It translates to CASSSGGRNTDTQYF.

This chain links TRBV6-6 with TRBJ2-5; maybe TRBD1 (5 bases). The CDR3 has 14 amino acids. V lost 2 bases and J 0 bases, leaving 7 bases between the germline ends. The germline CDR1 and CDR2 sequences are MNHNY and SVGAGI (reference sequence). The CDR3 sequence: CASSYVQDQETQYF. For the CDR3, the DNA is TGTGCCAGCAGTTACGTACAGGACCAAGAGACCCAGTACTTC.

This clonotype occurred a few times. The rearrangement links TRBV29-1 to TRBJ2-1; D possibly corresponds to TRBD2 (6 bases). V was cut by 4 bases and J by 6 bases, with 10 bases left in between. Germline V gene data show CDR1 as SQVTM and CDR2 as ANQGSEA. The CDR3 is made up of 12 amino acids. CDR3 sequence: CSVGLGSNEQFF. CDR3 DNA: TGCAGCGTTGGACTAGGGAGCAATGAGCAGTTCTTC.

The genes are TRBV12-3 or TRBV12-4 and TRBJ2-3; 14 positions agree with TRBD2. V was clipped by 10 bases and J by 5 bases; unmatched bases: 8. This CDR3 region has 15 residues. The CDR3 DNA is TGTGCCACCGCGACTAGCGGGGGGGCTAGAGATACGCAGTATTTT. Amino acids: CATATSGGARDTQYF.

This chain links TRBV2 with TRBJ1-2; perhaps TRBD1 as D (6 bases). V gave up 9 bases and J gave up 6 bases, with 17 bases separating them. The length of the CDR3 is 13 residues. Germline V gene data show CDR1 as SNHLY and CDR2 as FYNNEI. CDR3 loop: CASQAQGNDGYTF. CDR3 nucleotides: TGTGCCAGTCAGGCACAGGGAAATGATGGCTACACCTTC.

The chain is built from TRBV6-5 and TRBJ2-1, with D perhaps TRBD1 (5 bases). Germline V gene sequence: CDR1 MNHEY, CDR2 SVGAGI. This CDR3 contains 13 residues. Trimming pared 0 bases from V and 8 bases from J, leaving 8 bases between. The DNA of the CDR3 is TGTGCCAGCAGTTACTCATTAGGGGATGAGCAGTTCTTC. Translating it yields CASSYSLGDEQFF.

The V gene is TRBV7-9, the J gene TRBJ2-2, with 7 positions matching TRBD1. Germline V CDR1 and CDR2: SEHNR, FQNEAQ (reference sequence). CDR3 length: 15 amino acids. Trimming took 3 bases from V and 3 from J; bases not matched to a gene: 4. The CDR3 nucleotides are TGTGCCAGCAGCTTGAAGGGGGCGGACACCGGGGAGCTGTTTTTT. It translates to CASSLKGADTGELFF. Based on the CDR3 plus reference TRBV7-9 and TRBJ2-2, the full variable domain is DTGVSQNPRHKITKRGQNVTFRCDPISEHNRLYWYRQTLGQGPEFLTYFQNEAQLEKSRLLSDRFSAERPKGSFSTLEIQRTEQGDSAMYLCASSLKGADTGELFFGEGSRLTVL.

The chain uses TRBV7-6 and TRBJ1-2; D is uncertain. The CDR3 has 13 amino acids. Germline V gene data show CDR1 as SGHVS and CDR2 as FNYEAQ. The V end lost 3 bases, the J end lost 6 bases, and 11 bases lay between the germline ends. CDR3 nucleotides: TGTGCCAGCAGCTTGTCCCCTAAGGATGGCTACACCTTC. Amino acid sequence: CASSLSPKDGYTF.

There are many counts of this clonotype. The chain is built from TRBV7-8 and TRBJ2-7; D gene uncertain. V was pared by 1 base and J by 2 bases, with 6 bases between. Germline assignment: CDR1 SGHVS and CDR2 FQNEAQ. The CDR3 consists of 13 residues. Here the CDR3 DNA reads TGTGCCAGCAGCTTAGAGTTTCCCTACGAGCAGTACGTC. It yields the protein CASSLEFPYEQYV.

To note about this clonotype: At one boundary the junction diverges from the germline segment, which might be a read error. V is TRBV9 and J is TRBJ2-5; D gene ambiguous. Germline V gene sequence: CDR1 SGDLS, CDR2 YYNGEE. The CDR3 contains 15 residues. The CDR3 reads CVSSVENRVQETQYF. The CDR3 coding sequence is TGTGTCAGCAGCGTAGAGAATAGGGTTCAAGAGACCCAGTACTTC. The complete variable domain, with remaining parts taken from reference TRBV9 and TRBJ2-5, reads DSGVTQTPKHLITATGQRVTLRCSPRSGDLSVYWYQQSLDQGLQFLIQYYNGEERAKGNILERFSAQQFPDLHSELNLSSLELGDSALYFCVSSVENRVQETQYFGPGTRLLVL.

This clonotype was found a few times. The V gene is TRBV4-3, the J gene TRBJ1-5; no definite D call. This CDR3 contains 16 residues. The V gene lost 0 bases and the J gene lost 0 bases, with 9 bases spanning the gap. Germline V gives CDR1 LGHNA, CDR2 YSLEER. This CDR3 is CASSQEVGHSNQPQHF. The CDR3 DNA reads as TGCGCCAGCAGCCAAGAAGTCGGGCATAGCAATCAGCCCCAGCATTTT.

This clonotype has a count of ten or more. V gene TRBV12-3 or TRBV12-4 combines with J gene TRBJ1-1; D uncertain. The germline V and J ends were trimmed by 3 bases and 6 bases, with 14 bases remaining between them. This CDR3 region has 14 residues. The CDR3 nucleotides are TGTGCCAGCAGTTTGGTTAGCTCTGGCGCTGAAGCTTTCTTT. Translation: CASSLVSSGAEAFF.

Remarks on this clonotype: An end of the junction does not agree with germline; a read error may underlie this. This chain links TRBV5-1 with TRBJ2-3, with D tentatively TRBD2 (6 bases). This CDR3 has 14 amino acids. The germline V gene has CDR1 SGHRS and CDR2 YFSETQ. The CDR3 loop reads CASNLAGFTDTQYF. The CDR3 DNA reads as TGCGCCAGCAACTTGGCGGGATTCACAGATACGCAGTATTTT.

This chain connects TRBV13 to TRBJ2-1; D call uncertain. CDR3 length equals 12 residues. Deletions cut 5 bases from V and 9 bases from J, with 11 bases between. Per germline, CDR1 PRHDT and CDR2 FYEKMQ (reference sequence). The CDR3 DNA reads TGTGCCAGCAGCGGCCATAGGGTTGAGCAGTTCTTC. Translating it yields CASSGHRVEQFF.

The chain uses TRBV10-3 and TRBJ2-7, with D possibly matching TRBD2 (6 bases). The CDR3 has 15 residues. Germline lookup yields CDR1 ENHRY and CDR2 SYGVKD. The V and J ends lost 5 bases and 6 bases respectively, with 20 bases between them. Here the CDR3 DNA reads TGTGCCATCAGTACCCTCTCTGGGGGGACTTTCGAGCAGTACTTC. This gives the protein CAISTLSGGTFEQYF.

This chain uses TRBV6-5 with TRBJ1-6; D is possibly TRBD1 (6 bases). The length of the CDR3 is 17 residues. Germline loops: CDR1 MNHEY, CDR2 SVGAGI. Trimming pared 1 base from V and 7 bases from J, leaving 17 bases between. DNA for the CDR3: TGTGCCAGCAGTTACTTAACAGGGTCCCTCGGGAATTCACCCCTCCACTTT. Amino acids: CASSYLTGSLGNSPLHF.

This chain uses TRBV19 with TRBJ1-4; 8 positions match TRBD1. J lost 7 bases, V lost 5 bases, and 9 bases had no gene match. The length of the CDR3 is 15 residues. Germline V gene lookup returns CDR1 LNHDA and CDR2 SQIVND (reference sequence). CDR3 nucleotides: TGTGCCAGTAGTCCTGGGACAGGACACGCTGAAAAACTGTTTTTT. Translating it yields CASSPGTGHAEKLFF.

This clonotype showed up just a few times. The rearrangement joins TRBV7-9 to TRBJ1-5, with TRBD1 matching 9 bases. With 1 base clipped from V and 3 bases from J, the junction kept 4 bases outside the gene matches. Germline assignment: CDR1 SEHNR and CDR2 FQNEAQ (reference sequence). The CDR3 is made up of 16 amino acids. The CDR3 region has the DNA TGTGCCAGCAGCTTAGTGGGACAGGGAAACAATCAGCCCCAGCATTTT. Its protein is CASSLVGQGNNQPQHF. Together with reference TRBV7-9 and TRBJ1-5, the CDR3 gives the full variable domain: DTGVSQNPRHKITKRGQNVTFRCDPISEHNRLYWYRQTLGQGPEFLTYFQNEAQLEKSRLLSDRFSAERPKGSFSTLEIQRTEQGDSAMYLCASSLVGQGNNQPQHFGDGTRLSIL.

This clonotype was recorded only once. This chain connects TRBV27 to TRBJ2-4; D remains ambiguous. This CDR3 is built from 13 residues. CDR1 is MNHEY and CDR2 is SMNVEV in the germline V gene (reference sequence). V lost 0 bases, J lost 9 bases, and 9 bases lay in between. CDR3 sequence reads: CASSLSSKAIQYF. In DNA form, the CDR3 reads TGTGCCAGCAGTTTATCTAGCAAAGCCATTCAGTACTTC.

This clonotype came up a few times. The J gene is TRBJ2-1, the V gene TRBV7-6; D may match TRBD1 or TRBD2 (5 bases each). The germline gives CDR1 SGHVS, CDR2 FNYEAQ. The CDR3 loop spans 14 amino acids. Trimming removed 2 bases from V and 9 bases from J, with 14 bases in between. CDR3 sequence: CASSLSGTYGEQFF. CDR3 nucleotide sequence: TGTGCCAGCAGCTTATCCGGGACCTACGGTGAGCAGTTCTTC.

The chain links TRBV6-5 to TRBJ1-1; D uncertain. CDR1 MNHEY and CDR2 SVGAGI come from the germline V gene. The CDR3 contains 16 residues. V was cut by 0 bases and J by 0 bases, with 11 bases left in between. CDR3 bases: TGTGCCAGCAGTTACTCGTCTCCTATCCTGAACACTGAAGCTTTCTTT. It encodes CASSYSSPILNTEAFF.

This chain uses TRBV13 with TRBJ2-5; D is undetermined. Trimming pared 4 bases from V and 1 base from J, leaving 13 bases between. CDR1 and CDR2 from the germline V gene are PRHDT and FYEKMQ (reference sequence). This CDR3 has 15 residues. The CDR3 nucleotides are TGTGCCAGCAGCTACCGGGTTAACTTCCAAGAGACCCAGTACTTC. The encoded protein is CASSYRVNFQETQYF. Full variable domain (rest looked up from reference TRBV13 and TRBJ2-5): AAGVIQSPRHLIKEKRETATLKCYPIPRHDTVYWYQQGPGQDPQFLISFYEKMQSDKGSIPDRFSAQQFSDYHSELNMSSLELGDSALYFCASSYRVNFQETQYFGPGTRLLVL.